The 2 T cell receptor beta chains below come from one sample, sequenced in a study of early T cells in non-severe SARS-CoV-2 infection. One entry per CDR3 protein results from TCRdb running MiXCR on the 5' RACE reads. The data show 10,000 to 13,000 distinct CDR3 sequences, with about 4.9% seen just once and about 10% held by the top ten. The sequenced material came from whole blood. The receptor source for this set is an adult who was a healthcare worker with PCR-confirmed SARS-CoV-2 infection or an uninfected control (not recorded which).

At least ten counts were recorded for this clonotype. The V and J genes are TRBV5-1 and TRBJ2-1; 10 nucleotides match TRBD1. The CDR3 length is 15 residues. The junction had 11 bases not matched to a gene; V was cut back by 5 bases and J by 9 bases. From germline, CDR1 is SGHRS and CDR2 YFSETQ. This CDR3 is CASRRGQGGSAEQFF. The CDR3 DNA sequence: TGCGCCAGCAGGCGAGGACAGGGGGGATCCGCTGAGCAGTTCTTC.

This clonotype is labeled as medium-sized (0.01 to 0.1%). This chain joins TRBV5-4 and TRBJ2-1, with 9 nucleotides matching TRBD1. The V segment lost 2 bases and the J segment 8 bases; nucleotides outside the gene matches: 5. The CDR3 consists of 14 residues. From germline, CDR1 is SGHNT and CDR2 YYREEE (reference sequence). The CDR3 region is CASSLRTGEHEQFF. Written as DNA, the CDR3 is TGTGCCAGCAGCTTACGGACAGGGGAACATGAGCAGTTCTTC.